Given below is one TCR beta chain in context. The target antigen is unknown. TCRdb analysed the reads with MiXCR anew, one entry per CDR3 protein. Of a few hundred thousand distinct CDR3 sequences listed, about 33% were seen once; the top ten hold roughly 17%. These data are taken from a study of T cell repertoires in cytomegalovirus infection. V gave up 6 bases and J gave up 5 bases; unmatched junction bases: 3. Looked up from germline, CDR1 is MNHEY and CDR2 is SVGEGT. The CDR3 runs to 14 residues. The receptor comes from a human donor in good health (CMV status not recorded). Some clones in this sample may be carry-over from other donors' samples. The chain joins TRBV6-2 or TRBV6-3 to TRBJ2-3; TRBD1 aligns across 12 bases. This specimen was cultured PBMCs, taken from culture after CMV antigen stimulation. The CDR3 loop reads CASRGQGAIDTQYF. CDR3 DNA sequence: TGTGCCAGCAGGGGACAGGGGGCCATAGATACGCAGTATTTT.